This T cell receptor (beta chain) stems from a study of vaccination and CD4 T cells after COVID-19 (dated by TCRdb to 2022 to 2024). A note on the overall study: The convalescent cohort included six males and four females, with two Hispanic individuals, seven Caucasians, two Asians and one multiracial person. Two doses of either the Pfizer-BioNTech BNT162b2 vaccine (n=8) or the Moderna mRNA-1273 vaccine (n=2) were administered to participants. Post-COVID blood samples were collected from convalescent patients a median of approximately 93 days after diagnosis, with a range of roughly 30 to 170 days. The time from the second vaccine dose to post-vaccine blood sampling had a median of 72 days and ranged from roughly 12 to 250 days. For stimulating the cultures, overlapping spike peptide pools were used, derived from SARS-CoV-2 as well as from the common cold coronaviruses HCoV-NL63, HCoV-OC43 and HCoV-229E. In control cultures, a CEFX viral epitope pool was used as positive control, an HIV-1 Nef peptide pool was used as negative control, or no peptide was added. In around 9 COVID-19 convalescent patients and a handful of infection-naive healthy vaccine recipients, researchers compared the spike-specific CD4+ TCR repertoire from before mRNA vaccination with the repertoire from after. General study outcomes and caveats: In convalescent patients, nearly all vaccine-specific clones (304 of 307) were found to be mono-reactive for SARS-CoV-2 spike rather than cross-reactive with common cold coronaviruses. The study included relatively few convalescent patients and did not analyze early timepoints after natural infection. Among convalescent patients, a median roughly 90% of the SARS-CoV-2-reactive clones seen after vaccination appeared only after vaccination, which suggests priming specific to the vaccine. The median number of SARS-CoV-2-reactive clonotypes rose from 21 after infection to about 40 after vaccination, but the change was not significant.

The method was PCR. DNA from cultured CD4+ T cells was subjected to TCR sequencing with the Oncomine TCR Beta short-read assay at the Johns Hopkins FTIC core. Genomic DNA was extracted from the cultured CD4+ T cells with the QIAamp micro DNA kit. Oncomine TCR Beta libraries from cultured CD4+ T cells were pooled using unique dual indexes and sequenced on an Illumina iSeq 100. On the study's bioinformatics: Non-productive sequences were removed, and CDR3s that did not start with C, did not end with F or W, or were shorter than 7 amino acids were discarded. The MANAFEST web application identified antigen-specific clonotypes by comparing peptide-stimulated wells against reference wells and other culture wells. For a clone to be called positive, the clone needed an FDR below 0.05, an odds ratio above 5, and a productive frequency above 0.1% in at least two of three replicate wells. A clonotype counted as cross-reactive if it showed significant expansion both in the SARS-CoV-2 spike wells and in at least one common cold coronavirus spike condition. Levenshtein distances (stringdist) and unrooted phylogenetic trees (ape) in R version 3.6.1 were used to assess CDR3 homology. Using fastp at Q25 and MiXCR, TCRdb reprocessed the public reads and kept productive beta chains. Rows matching on CDR3 protein sequence are summarized as one entry with the most common DNA and genes. TCRdb, not the authors, supplied the V and J calls. The table for this sample lists 14,000 to 15,000 distinct CDR3 sequences; roughly 80% of them were counted only once. Together, the top ten hold 8% to 10% of the sample.

The treatment or condition label, as the study defines it: approximately nine-day PBMC culture with coronavirus spike peptide pools or control peptides (ViraFEST assay). To expand antigen-specific T cells with peptide pools and then pick out the expanded clonotypes through TCR sequencing, the study relied on the ViraFEST assay. Negative nucleocapsid antibody tests before and after vaccination confirmed that the healthy vaccine recipients had no prior SARS-CoV-2 infection. PBMCs were cultured at approximately 2.1 million per well in IMDM supplemented with approximately 5.3% human AB serum and 9.5 to 10 IU/ml IL-2, with about 10 ug/ml peptide pools added. Half of the culture medium was replaced with fresh IL-2-containing medium on days 3 and 7. After around 11 days of culture, CD4+ T cells were isolated by negative selection using the EasySep CD4+ T cell isolation kit. Ficoll-Paque Plus gradient centrifugation was used to isolate PBMCs from whole blood, and the isolated PBMCs were then either used fresh or cryopreserved at -140C. Culture conditions were generally each tested in triplicate wells.

Points on this clonotype: No cognate antigen has been identified for it. Base qualities are not recorded, but no much larger clone differs from it by a single base.

The CDR3 holds 15 amino acids from the cysteine to the phenylalanine. Left in the record is the CDR3 DNA by itself, 45 bases read in frame from the first base. A distance of 12 bases separates the germline ends of V and J, which lose 0 bases and 6 bases respectively. CDR1 and CDR2 were assigned from the germline V gene (reference sequence) as GTSNPN and SVGIG. This specimen consisted of CD4+ T cells from blood, cultured in vitro, obtained after SARS-CoV-2 vaccination. The sequence is built from TRBV30 and TRBJ1-6; no D gene can be assigned with confidence. This TCR derives from a human donor who received a COVID-19 vaccine. In nucleotides, the sequence is TGTGCCTGGAGTGTATCCGCAGGTGGTAATTCACCCCTCCACTTT. This gives the protein CAWSVSAGGNSPLHF.